The next 12 T cell receptor beta chains were all read from a single sample in a study of a mutant IDH1 vaccine in newly diagnosed glioma. Assay: immunoSEQ multiplex PCR; the TCRdb copy retains only in-frame clones and omits some. The profile shows about 60,000 clones, less than 85% of them singletons. Their recognized antigens are unknown. Sample time point: week 11, during vaccination. In every dose of vaccine, 300 ug of mutant IDH1 20-mer peptide was given alongside topical imiquimod. The specimen comprised PBMCs, sampled from a glioma patient whose treatment included an IDH1 peptide vaccine. Receptors were obtained from a woman aged 45-59 years with glioma.

The chain combines TRBV2 with TRBJ2-4; the D gene could be TRBD1 or TRBD2 (5 bases each). Germline V lookup: CDR1 SNHLY, CDR2 FYNNEI. The V and J ends lost 4 bases and 9 bases respectively, with 7 bases between them. The CDR3 length is 11 residues. This chain's CDR3 is CASSAGPIQYF. The CDR3 coding sequence is TGTGCCAGCAGTGCGGGACCCATTCAGTACTTC.

CDR3 DNA: TGTGCCAGCAGCGGAACCGGAGGGACAGGGGCGAGAGATACGCAGTATTTT. Protein: CASSGTGGTGARDTQYF. This chain links TRBV5-4 with TRBJ2-3; 10 bases match TRBD1. The CDR3 extends over 17 amino acids. Germline values: CDR1 SGHNT, CDR2 YYREEE (reference sequence). Unmatched junction bases numbered 13, after V lost 4 bases and J lost 5 bases.

J is TRBJ2-5 and V is TRBV6-1, with 12 bases lining up with TRBD2. The V and J ends lost 6 bases and 5 bases, in that order; junction bases with no gene match: 7. Germline V lookup: CDR1 MNHNS, CDR2 SASEGT. The CDR3 has 15 amino acids. Here the CDR3 reads CASSLLAGGGETQYF. For the CDR3, the DNA is TGTGCCAGCAGCCTACTAGCGGGGGGAGGGGAGACCCAGTACTTC.

The chain joins TRBV9 to TRBJ2-3; possible D gene TRBD2, 5 bases. The germline V and J ends were trimmed by 2 bases and 1 base, with 14 bases remaining between them. Looked up from germline, CDR1 is SGDLS and CDR2 is YYNGEE. There are 16 residues in the CDR3. Written as DNA, the CDR3 is TGTGCCAGCAGCGTGACGGACTCCTTTGGCACAGATACGCAGTATTTT. Its translation is CASSVTDSFGTDTQYF.

The chain links TRBV10-1 to TRBJ1-6; TRBD1 matches at 7 bases. The CDR3 has 12 residues. The germline gives CDR1 WNHNN, CDR2 SYGVQD (reference sequence). V gave up 6 bases and J gave up 9 bases; unmatched junction bases: 2. CDR3 protein: CASSSGGSPLHF. The CDR3, as DNA: TGCGCCAGCAGCTCAGGGGGTTCACCCCTCCACTTT.

The table lists this clone with a few counts. The germline gene is not matched at one end of the junction; a read error may be the cause. This chain connects TRBV7-7 to TRBJ2-5, with D maybe TRBD2 (5 bases). Looked up from germline, CDR1 is SSHAT and CDR2 is FNYEAQ (reference sequence). CDR3 size: 12 residues. The CDR3: CASSPLRGAQYF. The CDR3 bases are TGTGCTAGCAGCCCCCTCCGGGGTGCCCAGTACTTC.

V is TRBV27 and J is TRBJ2-1; D perhaps matches TRBD2 (6 bases). In germline, CDR1 is MNHEY, CDR2 SMNVEV (reference sequence). Trimming left V 2 bases short and J 2 bases short, with 7 bases between. The CDR3 runs 14 residues. The CDR3 coding sequence is TGTGCCAGCAGTTTAGTAGCGGCCTACAATGAGCAGTTCTTC. Protein product: CASSLVAAYNEQFF.

The chain has TRBV5-1 and TRBJ1-4; weak D call: TRBD1 (5 bases). Trimming removed 0 bases from V and 7 bases from J, with 13 bases in between. This CDR3 has 15 residues. Germline V CDR1 and CDR2: SGHRS, YFSETQ. This chain's CDR3 is CASSLGSGRSEKLFF. CDR3 DNA sequence: TGCGCCAGCAGCTTGGGATCGGGGCGTAGTGAAAAACTGTTTTTT.

This clone showed up just a few times. The rearrangement uses TRBV13 and TRBJ1-1; unclear D gene. V gave up 5 bases and J gave up 1 base, with 11 bases separating them. The length of the CDR3 is 14 residues. Germline V lookup: CDR1 PRHDT, CDR2 FYEKMQ (reference sequence). The CDR3 spells CASSLYSENTEAFF. CDR3 sequence (DNA): TGTGCCAGCAGCCTTTACTCGGAGAACACTGAAGCTTTCTTT.

This clone was recorded once. For the CDR3, the DNA is TGTGCCAGCAGCCCCAGGGGGGGCACCTACGAGCAGTACTTC. Protein product: CASSPRGGTYEQYF. The chain employs TRBV28 and TRBJ2-7, with D perhaps given as TRBD1 or TRBD2 (7 bases each). Germline CDR1 and CDR2: MDHEN and SYDVKM. This CDR3 has 14 amino acids. Between the trimmed V and J ends, which lost 6 bases and 2 bases, there was a span of 14 bases.

The V call is TRBV11-2, the J call TRBJ1-4; a possible D gene is TRBD1 (5 bases). V was clipped by 1 base and J by 10 bases, with 13 bases between them. CDR1 and CDR2 (germline): SGHAT, FQNNGV. The CDR3 sequence is 14 residues long. The CDR3 protein is CASSLGSPGPKLFF. The CDR3 DNA reads TGTGCCAGCAGCTTAGGTTCACCAGGGCCAAAACTGTTTTTT.

This chain links TRBV6-6 with TRBJ2-1; a weak D match, TRBD1 (6 bases). Per germline, CDR1 MNHNY and CDR2 SVGAGI (reference sequence). V lost 6 bases and J lost 4, with 10 bases in between. The CDR3 length is 13 residues. The CDR3 bases are TGTGCCAGCAGAACCGACAGGTACAATGAGCAGTTCTTC. Protein: CASRTDRYNEQFF.